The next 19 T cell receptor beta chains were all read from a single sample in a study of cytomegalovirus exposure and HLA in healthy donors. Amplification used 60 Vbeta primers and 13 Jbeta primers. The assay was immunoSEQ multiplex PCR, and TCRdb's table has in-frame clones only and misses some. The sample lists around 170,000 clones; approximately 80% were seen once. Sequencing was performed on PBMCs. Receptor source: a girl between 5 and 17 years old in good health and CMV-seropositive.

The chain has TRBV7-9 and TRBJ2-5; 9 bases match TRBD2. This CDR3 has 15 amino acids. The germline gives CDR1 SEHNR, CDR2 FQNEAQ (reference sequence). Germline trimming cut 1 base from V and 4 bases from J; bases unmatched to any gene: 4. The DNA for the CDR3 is TGTGCCAGCAGCTTAGGGCTAGCGGGAAGAGAGACCCAGTACTTC. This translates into CASSLGLAGRETQYF.

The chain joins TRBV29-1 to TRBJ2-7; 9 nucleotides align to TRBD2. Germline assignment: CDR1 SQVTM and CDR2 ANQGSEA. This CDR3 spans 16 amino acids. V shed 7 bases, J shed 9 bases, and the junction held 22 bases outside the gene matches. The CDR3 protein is CSAHLAGEAEPVGQYF. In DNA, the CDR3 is TGCAGCGCCCATTTAGCGGGAGAGGCTGAACCCGTTGGGCAGTACTTC.

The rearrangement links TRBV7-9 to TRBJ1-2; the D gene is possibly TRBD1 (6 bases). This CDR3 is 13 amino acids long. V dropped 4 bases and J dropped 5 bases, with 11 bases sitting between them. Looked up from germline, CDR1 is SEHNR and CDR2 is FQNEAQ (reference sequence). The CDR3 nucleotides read TGTGCCAGCAGCTGGACAGCTACTTATGGCTACACCTTC. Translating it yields CASSWTATYGYTF.

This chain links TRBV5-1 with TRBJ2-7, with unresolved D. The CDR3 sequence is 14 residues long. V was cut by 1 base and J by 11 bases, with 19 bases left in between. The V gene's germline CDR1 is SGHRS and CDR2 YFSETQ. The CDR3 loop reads CASSLNHRPTNKYF. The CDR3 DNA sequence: TGCGCCAGCAGCTTGAATCACAGACCTACGAATAAGTACTTC. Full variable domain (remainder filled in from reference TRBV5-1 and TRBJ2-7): KAGVTQTPRYLIKTRGQQVTLSCSPISGHRSVSWYQQTPGQGLQFLFEYFSETQRNKGNFPGRFSGRQFSNSRSEMNVSTLELGDSALYLCASSLNHRPTNKYFGPGTRLTVT.

The CDR3 nucleotides read TGTGCCAGCAGTTTGGGGGGGGCTTCGTACCGCTACGAGCAGTACTTC. This encodes CASSLGGASYRYEQYF. This rearrangement joins TRBV6-5 to TRBJ2-7; a possible D gene is TRBD2 (7 bases). Germline V gene sequence: CDR1 MNHEY, CDR2 SVGAGI. With 4 bases removed from V and 3 bases from J, the gap between germline ends came to 19 bases. The CDR3 has 16 amino acids.

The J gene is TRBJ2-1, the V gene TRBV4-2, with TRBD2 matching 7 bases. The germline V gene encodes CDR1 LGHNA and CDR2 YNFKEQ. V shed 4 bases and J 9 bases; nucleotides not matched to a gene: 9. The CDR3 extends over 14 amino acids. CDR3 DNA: TGTGCCAGCAGCCCCTCGGGACTACTCGGTGAGCAGTTCTTC. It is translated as CASSPSGLLGEQFF.

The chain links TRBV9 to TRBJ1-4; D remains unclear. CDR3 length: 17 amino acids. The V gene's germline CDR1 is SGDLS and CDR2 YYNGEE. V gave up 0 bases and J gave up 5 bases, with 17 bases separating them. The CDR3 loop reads CASSVGPPGGLNEKLFF. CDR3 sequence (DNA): TGTGCCAGCAGCGTAGGGCCTCCCGGAGGGTTAAATGAAAAACTGTTTTTT.

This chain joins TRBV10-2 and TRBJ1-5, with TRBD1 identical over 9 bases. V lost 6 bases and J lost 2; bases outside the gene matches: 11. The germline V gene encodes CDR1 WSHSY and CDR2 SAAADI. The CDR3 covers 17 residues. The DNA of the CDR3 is TGCGCCAGCAGAGCGGGACAGGGATTGATTGGCAATCAGCCCCAGCATTTT. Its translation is CASRAGQGLIGNQPQHF.

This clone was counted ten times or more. The chain's CDR3 is CASSLQGDGANVLTF. In DNA, the CDR3 is TGTGCCAGCAGCCTACAGGGGGACGGGGCCAACGTCCTGACTTTC. The chain links TRBV4-2 to TRBJ2-6; 8 bases agree with TRBD1. In germline, CDR1 is LGHNA, CDR2 YNFKEQ. This CDR3 comprises 15 residues. With V trimmed by 4 bases and J by 4 bases, 3 bases remained unmatched.

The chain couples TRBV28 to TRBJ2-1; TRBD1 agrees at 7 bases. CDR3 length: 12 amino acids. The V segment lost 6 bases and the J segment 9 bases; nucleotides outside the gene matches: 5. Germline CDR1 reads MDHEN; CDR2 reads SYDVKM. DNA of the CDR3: TGTGCCAGCAGAGAGGCAGGGGGTGAGCAGTTCTTC. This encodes CASREAGGEQFF.

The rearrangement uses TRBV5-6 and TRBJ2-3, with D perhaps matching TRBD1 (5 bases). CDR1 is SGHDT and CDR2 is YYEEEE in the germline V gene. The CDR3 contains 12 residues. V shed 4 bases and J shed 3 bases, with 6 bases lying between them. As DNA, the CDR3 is TGTGCCAGCAGCAGGGGAACAGATACGCAGTATTTT. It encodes CASSRGTDTQYF. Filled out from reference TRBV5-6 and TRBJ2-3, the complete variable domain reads DAGVTQSPTHLIKTRGQQVTLRCSPKSGHDTVSWYQQALGQGPQFIFQYYEEEERQRGNFPDRFSGHQFPNYSSELNVNALLLGDSALYLCASSRGTDTQYFGPGTRLTVL.

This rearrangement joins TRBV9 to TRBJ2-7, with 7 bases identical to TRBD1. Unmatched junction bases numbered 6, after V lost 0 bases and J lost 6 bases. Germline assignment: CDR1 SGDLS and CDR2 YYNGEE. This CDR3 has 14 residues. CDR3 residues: CASSVVPQGVEQYF. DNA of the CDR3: TGTGCCAGCAGCGTAGTCCCCCAGGGGGTCGAGCAGTACTTC.

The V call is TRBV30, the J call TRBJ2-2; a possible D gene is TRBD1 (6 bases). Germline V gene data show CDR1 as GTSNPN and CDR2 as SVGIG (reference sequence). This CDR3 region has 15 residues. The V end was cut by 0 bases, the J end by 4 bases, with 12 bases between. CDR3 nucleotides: TGTGCCTGGAGTGTTCGACAGGTCCTCACCGGGGAGCTGTTTTTT. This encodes CAWSVRQVLTGELFF. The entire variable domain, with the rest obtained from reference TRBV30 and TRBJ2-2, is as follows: SQTIHQWPATLVQPVGSPLSLECTVEGTSNPNLYWYRQAAGRGLQLLFYSVGIGQISSEVPQNLSASRPQDRQFILSSKKLLLSDSGFYLCAWSVRQVLTGELFFGEGSRLTVL.

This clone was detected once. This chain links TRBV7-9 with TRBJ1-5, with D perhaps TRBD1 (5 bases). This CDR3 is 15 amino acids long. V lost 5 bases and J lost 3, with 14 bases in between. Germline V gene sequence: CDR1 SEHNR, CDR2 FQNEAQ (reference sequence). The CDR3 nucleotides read TGTGCCAGCAGCCTGGGGGGAGGGCTCAATCAGCCCCAGCATTTT. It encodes CASSLGGGLNQPQHF.

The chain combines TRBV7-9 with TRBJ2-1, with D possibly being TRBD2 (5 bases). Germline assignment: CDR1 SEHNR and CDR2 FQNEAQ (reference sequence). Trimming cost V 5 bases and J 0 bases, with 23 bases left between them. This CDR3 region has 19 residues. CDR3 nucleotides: TGTGCCAGCAGCCTCCCAAGCGCACGCGGGCCGAGCTCCTACAATGAGCAGTTCTTC. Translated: CASSLPSARGPSSYNEQFF.

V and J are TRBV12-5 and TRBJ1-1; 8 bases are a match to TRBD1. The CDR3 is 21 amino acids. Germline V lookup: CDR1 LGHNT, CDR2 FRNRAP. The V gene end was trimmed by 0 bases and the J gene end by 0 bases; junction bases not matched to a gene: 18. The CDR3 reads CASGLVIRDRSHPGVNTEAFF. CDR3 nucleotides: TGTGCTAGTGGTTTGGTCATCCGGGACAGGTCTCATCCAGGGGTGAACACTGAAGCTTTCTTT.

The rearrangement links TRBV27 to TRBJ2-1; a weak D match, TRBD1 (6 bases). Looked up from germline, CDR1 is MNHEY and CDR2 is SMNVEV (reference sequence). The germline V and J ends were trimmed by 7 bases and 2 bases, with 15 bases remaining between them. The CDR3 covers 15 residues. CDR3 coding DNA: TGTGCCAGCACCCAGGGGCAGGGTACCTACAATGAGCAGTTCTTC. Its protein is CASTQGQGTYNEQFF.

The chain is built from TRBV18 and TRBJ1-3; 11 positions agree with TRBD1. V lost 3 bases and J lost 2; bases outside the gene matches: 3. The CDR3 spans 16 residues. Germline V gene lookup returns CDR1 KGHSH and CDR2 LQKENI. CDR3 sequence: CASSPQGQGAGNTIYF. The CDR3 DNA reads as TGTGCCAGCTCACCCCAGGGACAGGGGGCTGGAAACACCATATATTTT. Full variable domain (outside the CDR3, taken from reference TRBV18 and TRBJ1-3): NAGVMQNPRHLVRRRGQEARLRCSPMKGHSHVYWYRQLPEEGLKFMVYLQKENIIDESGMPKERFSAEFPKEGPSILRIQQVVRGDSAAYFCASSPQGQGAGNTIYFGEGSWLTVV.

Written as DNA, the CDR3 is TGTGCCAGCAGTGAATGGGAACAGGGAAAAGGCGGCTACACCTTC. It translates to CASSEWEQGKGGYTF. The genes are TRBV25-1 and TRBJ1-2; TRBD1 is a possible D gene (6 bases). The CDR3 consists of 15 residues. Deletions cut 1 base from V and 8 bases from J, with 17 bases between. The V gene's germline CDR1 is MGHDK and CDR2 SYGVNS.